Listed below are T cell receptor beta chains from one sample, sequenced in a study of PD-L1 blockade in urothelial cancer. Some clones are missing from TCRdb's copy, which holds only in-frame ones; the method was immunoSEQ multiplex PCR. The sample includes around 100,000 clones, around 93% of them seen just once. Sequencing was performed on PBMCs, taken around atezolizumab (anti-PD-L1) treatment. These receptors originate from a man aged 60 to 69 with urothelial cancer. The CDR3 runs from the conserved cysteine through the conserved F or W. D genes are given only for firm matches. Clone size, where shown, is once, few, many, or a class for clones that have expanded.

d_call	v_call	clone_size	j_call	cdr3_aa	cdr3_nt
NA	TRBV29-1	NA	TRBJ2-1	CSVEVDTSSYNEQFF	TGCAGCGTTGAAGTGGACACGAGCTCCTACAATGAGCAGTTCTTC
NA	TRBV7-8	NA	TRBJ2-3	CASSLAHSGARYF	TGTGCCAGCAGCTTAGCGCACAGCGGTGCGAGGTATTTT
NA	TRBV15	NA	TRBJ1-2	CATSRDEVSWDYGYTF	TGTGCCACCAGCAGAGATGAGGTCAGCTGGGACTATGGCTACACCTTC
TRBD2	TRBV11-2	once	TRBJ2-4	CASSGRTSGSLSKNIQYF	TGTGCCAGCAGCGGACGGACTAGCGGGAGTTTAAGCAAAAACATTCAGTACTTC
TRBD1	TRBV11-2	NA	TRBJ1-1	CASSNAYRGRDTEAFF	TGTGCCAGCAGCAACGCCTACAGGGGTCGGGACACTGAAGCTTTCTTT
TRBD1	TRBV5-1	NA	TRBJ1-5	CASSWGTGDGQPQHF	TGCGCCAGCAGCTGGGGGACAGGGGATGGTCAGCCCCAGCATTTT
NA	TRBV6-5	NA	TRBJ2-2	CASSYTSPNTGELFF	TGTGCCAGCAGTTACACTAGCCCGAACACCGGGGAGCTGTTTTTT
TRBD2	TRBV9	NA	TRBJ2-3	CASSVAGGGDTQYF	TGTGCCAGCAGCGTAGCGGGAGGTGGAGATACGCAGTATTTT
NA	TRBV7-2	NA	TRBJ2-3	CASSFTGTANTDTQYF	TGTGCCAGCAGCTTCACAGGGACCGCAAACACAGATACGCAGTATTTT
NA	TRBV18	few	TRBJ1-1	CASSPPSQDTEAFF	TGTGCCAGCTCACCACCTAGTCAGGACACTGAAGCTTTCTTT
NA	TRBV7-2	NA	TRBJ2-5	CASSATNRETQYF	TGTGCCAGCAGCGCCACAAACAGAGAGACCCAGTACTTC
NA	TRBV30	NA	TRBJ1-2	CAWSNPLRGYGYTF	TGTGCCTGGAGTAACCCTTTAAGAGGATATGGCTACACCTTC
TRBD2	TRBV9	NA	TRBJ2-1	CASSVVPSGATEQFF	TGTGCCAGCAGCGTAGTCCCTAGCGGGGCCACTGAGCAGTTCTTC
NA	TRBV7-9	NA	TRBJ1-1	CASSSGGLMNTEAFF	TGTGCCAGCAGCTCGGGGGGACTCATGAACACTGAAGCTTTCTTT
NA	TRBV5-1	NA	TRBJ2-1	CASSMVPGNNEQFF	TGCGCCAGCAGCATGGTTCCGGGGAACAATGAGCAGTTCTTC
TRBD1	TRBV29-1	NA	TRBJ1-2	CSVAKGTGAYGYTF	TGCAGCGTGGCCAAAGGTACAGGGGCCTATGGCTACACCTTC
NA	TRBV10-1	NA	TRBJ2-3	CASSLTGSTDTQYF	TGCGCCAGCAGCCTGACAGGTAGCACAGATACGCAGTATTTT
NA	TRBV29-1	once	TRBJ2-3	CSVDSDRQYF	TGCAGCGTTGACTCAGATCGGCAGTATTTT
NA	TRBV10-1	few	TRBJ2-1	CATSRDNEQFF	TGCGCCACCTCTAGAGACAATGAGCAGTTCTTC
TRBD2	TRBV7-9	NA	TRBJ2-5	CASSLRLAGPQETQYF	TGTGCCAGCAGCTTGAGACTAGCGGGGCCCCAAGAGACCCAGTACTTC
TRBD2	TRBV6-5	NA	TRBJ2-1	CASSLAGDSYNEQFF	TGTGCCAGCAGTTTAGCGGGAGACTCCTACAATGAGCAGTTCTTC
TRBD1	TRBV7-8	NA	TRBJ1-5	CASSLVGGRQPQHF	TGTGCCAGCAGCTTAGTAGGGGGCAGGCAGCCCCAGCATTTT
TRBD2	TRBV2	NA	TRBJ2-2	CASTTSGRAETGELFF	TGTGCCAGCACCACTAGCGGGAGGGCCGAGACCGGGGAGCTGTTTTTT
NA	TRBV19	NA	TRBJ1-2	CASRRGQTTNYGYTF	TGTGCCAGTAGGCGCGGGCAGACAACAAACTATGGCTACACCTTC
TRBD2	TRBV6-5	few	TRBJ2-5	CASSLGGRPGETQYF	TGTGCCAGCAGCTTGGGCGGGAGGCCAGGAGAGACCCAGTACTTC
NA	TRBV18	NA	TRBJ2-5	CASSPPNRPYQETQYF	TGTGCCAGCTCACCACCTAACAGGCCGTACCAAGAGACCCAGTACTTC
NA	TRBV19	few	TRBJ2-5	CASSGGGETQYF	TGTGCCAGTAGTGGAGGAGGAGAGACCCAGTACTTC
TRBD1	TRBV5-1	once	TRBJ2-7	CASSFASSLTQQGARPYEQYF	TGCGCCAGCAGCTTCGCCAGCTCCCTCACCCAACAGGGGGCAAGGCCCTACGAGCAGTACTTC
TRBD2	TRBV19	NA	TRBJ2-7	CASSTYRGSLNEQYF	TGTGCCAGTAGTACATATCGCGGGAGTTTGAACGAGCAGTACTTC
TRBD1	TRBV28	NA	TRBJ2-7	CASKRDRGTYEQYF	TGTGCCAGCAAAAGGGACAGGGGGACCTACGAGCAGTACTTC
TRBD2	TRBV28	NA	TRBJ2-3	CASSDGTSGTSTDTQYF	TGTGCCAGCAGCGACGGGACTAGCGGAACTAGCACAGATACGCAGTATTTT
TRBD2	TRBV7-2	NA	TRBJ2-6	CASSLDHRGGSGANVLTF	TGTGCCAGCAGCTTAGACCACCGGGGGGGCTCTGGGGCCAACGTCCTGACTTTC
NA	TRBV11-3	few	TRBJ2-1	CASSLGTGVEQFF	TGTGCCAGCAGCTTAGGTACGGGAGTTGAGCAGTTCTTC
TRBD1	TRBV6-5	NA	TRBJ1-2	CASSYGTGGDYGYTF	TGTGCCAGCAGTTACGGCACAGGGGGCGACTATGGCTACACCTTC
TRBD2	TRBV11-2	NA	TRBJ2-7	CASSPTSASYEQYF	TGTGCCAGCAGCCCTACTAGCGCCTCCTACGAGCAGTACTTC
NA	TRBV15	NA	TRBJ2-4	CATSRDRKGGDGIIQYF	TGTGCCACCAGCAGAGATCGAAAGGGGGGGGACGGTATCATTCAGTACTTC
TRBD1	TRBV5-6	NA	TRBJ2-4	CASSLTRGQQNIQYF	TGTGCCAGCAGCCTCACCCGGGGACAGCAAAACATTCAGTACTTC
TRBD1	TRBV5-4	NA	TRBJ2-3	CASSSGQGTDTQYF	TGTGCCAGCAGCTCGGGACAGGGCACAGATACGCAGTATTTT
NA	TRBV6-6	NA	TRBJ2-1	CASSYGETYNEQFF	TGTGCCAGCAGTTACGGGGAGACCTACAATGAGCAGTTCTTC
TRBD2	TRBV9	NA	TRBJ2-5	CASSVRLAGAQETQYF	TGTGCCAGCAGCGTACGGCTAGCGGGAGCCCAAGAGACCCAGTACTTC
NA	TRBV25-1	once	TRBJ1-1	CASMATKGSPGAEAFF	TGTGCCAGCATGGCCACCAAGGGGTCCCCCGGAGCTGAAGCTTTCTTT